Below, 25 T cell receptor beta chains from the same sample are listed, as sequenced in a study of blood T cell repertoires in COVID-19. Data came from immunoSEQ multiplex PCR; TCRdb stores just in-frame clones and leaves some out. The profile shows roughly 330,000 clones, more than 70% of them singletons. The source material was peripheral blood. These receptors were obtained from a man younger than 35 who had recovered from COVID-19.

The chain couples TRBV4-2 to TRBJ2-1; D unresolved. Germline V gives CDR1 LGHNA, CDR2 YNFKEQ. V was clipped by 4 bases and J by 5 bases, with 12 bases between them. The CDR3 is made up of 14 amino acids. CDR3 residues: CASSPKALDNEQFF. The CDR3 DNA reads TGTGCCAGCAGCCCCAAAGCTCTGGACAATGAGCAGTTCTTC.

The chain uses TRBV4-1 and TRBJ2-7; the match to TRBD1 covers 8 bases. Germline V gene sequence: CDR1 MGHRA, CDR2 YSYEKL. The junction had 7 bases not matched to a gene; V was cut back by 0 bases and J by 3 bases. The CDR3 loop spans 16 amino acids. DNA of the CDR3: TGCGCCAGCAGCCAAGATCAGGACAGGGATCTCTACGAGCAGTACTTC. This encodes CASSQDQDRDLYEQYF.

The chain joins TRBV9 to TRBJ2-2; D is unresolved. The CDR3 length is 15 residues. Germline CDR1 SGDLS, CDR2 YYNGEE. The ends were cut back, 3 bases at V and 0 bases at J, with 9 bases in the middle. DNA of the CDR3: TGTGCCAGCAGCGGTCTGCGGTCGAACACCGGGGAGCTGTTTTTT. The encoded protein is CASSGLRSNTGELFF.

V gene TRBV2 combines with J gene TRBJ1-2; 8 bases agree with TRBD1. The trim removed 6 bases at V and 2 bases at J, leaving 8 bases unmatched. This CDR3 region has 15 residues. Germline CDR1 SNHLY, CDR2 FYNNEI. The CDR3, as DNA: TGTGCCAGCAGCCAACAGGGGGGCGCGAACTATGGCTACACCTTC. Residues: CASSQQGGANYGYTF.

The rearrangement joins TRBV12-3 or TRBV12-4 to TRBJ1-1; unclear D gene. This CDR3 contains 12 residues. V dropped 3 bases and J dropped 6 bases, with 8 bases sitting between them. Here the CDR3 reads CASSLAEPEAFF. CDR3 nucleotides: TGTGCCAGCAGTTTGGCGGAACCTGAAGCTTTCTTT.

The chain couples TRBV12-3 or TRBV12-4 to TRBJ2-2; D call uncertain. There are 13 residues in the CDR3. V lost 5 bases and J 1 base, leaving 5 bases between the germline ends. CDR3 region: CASSNQNTGELFF. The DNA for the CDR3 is TGTGCCAGCAGTAATCAGAACACCGGGGAGCTGTTTTTT.

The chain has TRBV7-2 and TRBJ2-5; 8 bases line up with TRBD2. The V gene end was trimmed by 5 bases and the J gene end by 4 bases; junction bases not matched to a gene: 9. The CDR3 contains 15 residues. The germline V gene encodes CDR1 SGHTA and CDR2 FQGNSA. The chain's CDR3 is CASSAPLAGLETQYF. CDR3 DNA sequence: TGTGCCAGCAGCGCCCCCCTAGCGGGCCTAGAGACCCAGTACTTC. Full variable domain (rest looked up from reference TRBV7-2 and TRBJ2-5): GAGVSQSPSNKVTEKGKDVELRCDPISGHTALYWYRQSLGQGLEFLIYFQGNSAPDKSGLPSDRFSAERTGGSVSTLTIQRTQQEDSAVYLCASSAPLAGLETQYFGPGTRLLVL.

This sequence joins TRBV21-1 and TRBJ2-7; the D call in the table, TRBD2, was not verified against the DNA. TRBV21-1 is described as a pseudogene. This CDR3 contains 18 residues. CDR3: CASSMGPPLTSRSYEQYF. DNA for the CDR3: TGTGCCAGCAGCATGGGCCCCCCTTTGACTAGCCGCTCCTACGAGCAGTACTTC.

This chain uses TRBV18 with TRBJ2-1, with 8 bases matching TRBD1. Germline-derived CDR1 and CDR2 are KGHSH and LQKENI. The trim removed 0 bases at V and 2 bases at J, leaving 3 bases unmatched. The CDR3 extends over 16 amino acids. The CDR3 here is CASSPPRGQAYNEQFF. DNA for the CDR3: TGTGCCAGCTCACCACCGAGGGGACAGGCCTACAATGAGCAGTTCTTC.

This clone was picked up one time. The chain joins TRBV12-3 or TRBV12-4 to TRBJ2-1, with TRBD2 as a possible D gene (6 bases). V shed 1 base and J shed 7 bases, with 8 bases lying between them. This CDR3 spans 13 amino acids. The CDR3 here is CASSLVGGNEQFF. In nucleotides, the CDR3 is TGTGCCAGCAGTTTAGTAGGAGGGAATGAGCAGTTCTTC.

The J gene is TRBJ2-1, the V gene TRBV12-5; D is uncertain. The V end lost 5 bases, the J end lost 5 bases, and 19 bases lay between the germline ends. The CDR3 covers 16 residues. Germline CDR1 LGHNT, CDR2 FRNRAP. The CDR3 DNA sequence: TGTGCTAGTGGTCTTCGACCTCAGGTAGTCGACAATGAGCAGTTCTTC. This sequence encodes CASGLRPQVVDNEQFF.

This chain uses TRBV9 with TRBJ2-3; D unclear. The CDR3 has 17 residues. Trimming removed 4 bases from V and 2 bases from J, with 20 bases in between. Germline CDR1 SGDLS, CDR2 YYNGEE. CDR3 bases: TGTGCCAGCAGCACACCATATACCGGGTCCTCCACAGATACGCAGTATTTT. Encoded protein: CASSTPYTGSSTDTQYF.

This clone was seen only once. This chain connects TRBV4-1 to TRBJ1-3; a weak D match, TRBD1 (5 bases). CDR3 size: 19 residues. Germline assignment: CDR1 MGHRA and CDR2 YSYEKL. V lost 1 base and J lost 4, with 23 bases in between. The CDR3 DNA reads TGCGCCAGCAGCCAAGTGTCTCGCGGTGGAGGGACTGGAGGAAACACCATATATTTT. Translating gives CASSQVSRGGGTGGNTIYF.

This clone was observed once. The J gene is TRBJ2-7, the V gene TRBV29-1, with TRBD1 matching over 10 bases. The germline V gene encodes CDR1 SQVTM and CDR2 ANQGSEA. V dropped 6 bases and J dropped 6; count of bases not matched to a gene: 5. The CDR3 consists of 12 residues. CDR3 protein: CSVTGGTAEQYF. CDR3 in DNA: TGCAGCGTGACAGGGGGCACGGCCGAGCAGTACTTC.

DNA of the CDR3: TGTGCCAGCGCCGGACAGGGGGCCTCTAGCTCCTACAATGAGCAGTTCTTC. It is translated as CASAGQGASSSYNEQFF. This rearrangement joins TRBV27 to TRBJ2-1, with 11 bases that match TRBD1. Unmatched junction bases numbered 9, after V lost 8 bases and J lost 0 bases. CDR1 MNHEY and CDR2 SMNVEV come from the germline V gene (reference sequence). The CDR3 runs to 17 residues.

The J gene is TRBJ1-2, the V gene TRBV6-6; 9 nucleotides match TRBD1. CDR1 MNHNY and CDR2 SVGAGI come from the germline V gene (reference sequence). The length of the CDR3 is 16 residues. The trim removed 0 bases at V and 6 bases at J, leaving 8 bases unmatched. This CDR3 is CASSYSRGTGIHGYTF. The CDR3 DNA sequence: TGTGCCAGCAGTTACTCGCGGGGGACAGGGATCCATGGCTACACCTTC.

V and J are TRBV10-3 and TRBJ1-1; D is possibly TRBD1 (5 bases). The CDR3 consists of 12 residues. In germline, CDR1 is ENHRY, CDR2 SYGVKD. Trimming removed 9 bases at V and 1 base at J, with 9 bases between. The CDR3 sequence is CAITDRNTEAFF. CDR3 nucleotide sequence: TGTGCCATAACTGACAGGAACACTGAAGCTTTCTTT.

The CDR3 DNA sequence: TGTGCCAGCAGTTTTACTAGCGGTGCAGATACGCAGTATTTT. It specifies CASSFTSGADTQYF. V usage is TRBV27 and J usage is TRBJ2-3; TRBD2 agrees at 8 bases. Germline V gives CDR1 MNHEY, CDR2 SMNVEV (reference sequence). The trim removed 3 bases at V and 4 bases at J, leaving 3 bases unmatched. This CDR3 is 14 amino acids long.

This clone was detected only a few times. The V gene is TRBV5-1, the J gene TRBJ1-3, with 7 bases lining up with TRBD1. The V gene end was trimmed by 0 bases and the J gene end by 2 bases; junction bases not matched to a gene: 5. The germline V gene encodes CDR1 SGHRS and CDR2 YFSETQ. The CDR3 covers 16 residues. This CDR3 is CASSLVGDSTGNTIYF. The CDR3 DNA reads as TGCGCCAGCAGCTTGGTGGGGGACAGCACTGGAAACACCATATATTTT. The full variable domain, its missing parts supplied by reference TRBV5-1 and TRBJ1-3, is KAGVTQTPRYLIKTRGQQVTLSCSPISGHRSVSWYQQTPGQGLQFLFEYFSETQRNKGNFPGRFSGRQFSNSRSEMNVSTLELGDSALYLCASSLVGDSTGNTIYFGEGSWLTVV.

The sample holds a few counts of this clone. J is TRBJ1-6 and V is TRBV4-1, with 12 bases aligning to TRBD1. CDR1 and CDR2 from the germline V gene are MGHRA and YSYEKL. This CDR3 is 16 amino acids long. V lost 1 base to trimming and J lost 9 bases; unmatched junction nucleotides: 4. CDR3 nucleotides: TGCGCCAGCAGCCAAGCCGGGACAGGGGGCGTTTCACCCCTCCACTTT. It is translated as CASSQAGTGGVSPLHF.

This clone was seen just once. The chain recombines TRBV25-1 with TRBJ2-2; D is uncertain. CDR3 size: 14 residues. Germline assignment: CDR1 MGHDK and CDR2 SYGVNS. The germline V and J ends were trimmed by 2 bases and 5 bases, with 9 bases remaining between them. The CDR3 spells CASSEPEVTGELFF. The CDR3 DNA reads TGTGCCAGCAGTGAACCCGAGGTTACCGGGGAGCTGTTTTTT.

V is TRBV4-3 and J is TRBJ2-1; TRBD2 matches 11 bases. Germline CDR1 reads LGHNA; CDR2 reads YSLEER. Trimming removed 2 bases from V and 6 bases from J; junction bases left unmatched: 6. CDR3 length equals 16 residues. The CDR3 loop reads CASSQSASGGFNEQFF. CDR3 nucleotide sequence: TGCGCCAGCAGCCAATCTGCTAGCGGGGGGTTCAATGAGCAGTTCTTC.

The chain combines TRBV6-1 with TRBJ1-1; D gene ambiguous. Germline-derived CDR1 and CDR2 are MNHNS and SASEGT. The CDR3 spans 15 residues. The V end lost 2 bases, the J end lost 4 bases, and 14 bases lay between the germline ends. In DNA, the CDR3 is TGTGCCAGCAGTGAATCCATGGCAGGAAGCACTGAAGCTTTCTTT. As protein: CASSESMAGSTEAFF.

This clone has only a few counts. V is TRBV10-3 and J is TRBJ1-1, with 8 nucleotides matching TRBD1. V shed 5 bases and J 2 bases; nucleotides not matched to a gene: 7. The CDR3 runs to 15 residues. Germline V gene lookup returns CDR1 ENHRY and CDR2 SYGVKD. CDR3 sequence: CAISRDRGGNTEAFF. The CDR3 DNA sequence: TGTGCCATCAGTCGCGACAGGGGTGGAAACACTGAAGCTTTCTTT.

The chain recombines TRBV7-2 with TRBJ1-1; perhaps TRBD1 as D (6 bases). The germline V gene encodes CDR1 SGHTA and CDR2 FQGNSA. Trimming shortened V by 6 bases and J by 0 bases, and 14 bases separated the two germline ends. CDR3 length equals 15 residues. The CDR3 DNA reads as TGTGCCAGCAGTTTAAACGGACAGATGAACACTGAAGCTTTCTTT. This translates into CASSLNGQMNTEAFF.